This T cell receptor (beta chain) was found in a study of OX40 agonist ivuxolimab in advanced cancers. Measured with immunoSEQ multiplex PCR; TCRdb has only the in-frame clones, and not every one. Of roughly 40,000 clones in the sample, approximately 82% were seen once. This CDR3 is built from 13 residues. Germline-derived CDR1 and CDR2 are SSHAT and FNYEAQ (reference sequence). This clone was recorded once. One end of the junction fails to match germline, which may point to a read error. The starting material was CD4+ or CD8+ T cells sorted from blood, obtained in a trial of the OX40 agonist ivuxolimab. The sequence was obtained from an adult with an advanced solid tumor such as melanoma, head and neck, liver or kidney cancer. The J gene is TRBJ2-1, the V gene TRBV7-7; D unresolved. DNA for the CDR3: TGTGCTAGCAGCTTTTCAAAATACAATGAGCAGTTCTTC. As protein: CASSFSKYNEQFF.